The 30 T cell receptor beta chains listed next were all sequenced from one sample in a study of shared clonotypes between healthy human individuals. The repertoire was sequenced with immunoSEQ multiplex PCR; TCRdb's copy has only in-frame clones and lacks some. The sample has around 2.3 million clones, around 95% seen once; the top ten hold approximately 0.13%. Sequencing was carried out using naive CD4+ T cells sorted from blood. The subset was: CD45RA+ positively selected. Every receptor here comes from a man aged 18-30 years in good health.

The J gene is TRBJ1-4, the V gene TRBV7-9, with 8 bases aligning to TRBD1. J was trimmed by 5 bases and V by 3 bases; bases with no gene match: 8. This CDR3 is built from 16 residues. In germline, CDR1 is SEHNR, CDR2 FQNEAQ (reference sequence). The CDR3 DNA sequence: TGTGCCAGCAGCTTGTTGCGGGACAGGAAAAATGAAAAACTGTTTTTT. It yields the protein CASSLLRDRKNEKLFF.

The CDR3 here is CASGLGDRGPQHF. Here the CDR3 DNA reads TGTGCTAGTGGTTTGGGGGACAGGGGGCCCCAGCATTTT. This chain uses TRBV12-5 with TRBJ1-5; 10 bases match TRBD1. This CDR3 contains 13 residues. CDR1 LGHNT and CDR2 FRNRAP come from the germline V gene. The trim removed 1 base at V and 9 bases at J, leaving 0 bases unmatched. Full variable domain (rest looked up from reference TRBV12-5 and TRBJ1-5): DARVTQTPRHKVTEMGQEVTMRCQPILGHNTVFWYRQTMMQGLELLAYFRNRAPLDDSGMPKDRFSAEMPDATLATLKIQPSEPRDSAVYFCASGLGDRGPQHFGDGTRLSIL.

This clone has only one observation. The chain couples TRBV28 to TRBJ2-1; 9 positions match TRBD1. Germline V gene sequence: CDR1 MDHEN, CDR2 SYDVKM. With V trimmed by 4 bases and J by 6 bases, 7 bases remained unmatched. This CDR3 has 15 residues. CDR3 in amino acids: CASSSPGQGPNEQFF. CDR3 nucleotides: TGTGCCAGCAGTTCACCGGGACAGGGTCCCAATGAGCAGTTCTTC.

The chain links TRBV5-4 to TRBJ1-6; D is undetermined. The CDR3 runs 16 residues. The germline V and J ends were trimmed by 9 bases and 0 bases, with 16 bases remaining between them. CDR1 SGHNT and CDR2 YYREEE come from the germline V gene (reference sequence). The CDR3 loop reads CAKEAPFSSYNSPLHF. The CDR3 DNA reads as TGTGCCAAGGAGGCTCCGTTTAGCTCCTATAATTCACCCCTCCACTTT.

The rearrangement joins TRBV2 to TRBJ2-3, with D possibly being TRBD1 or TRBD2 (5 bases each). CDR3 length: 10 amino acids. Germline V gene data show CDR1 as SNHLY and CDR2 as FYNNEI. Trimming stripped 11 bases from V and 9 bases from J, with 12 bases between. For the CDR3, the DNA is TGTGCCTGGGGGACGGAAACGCAGTATTTT. Amino acid sequence: CAWGTETQYF. The whole variable domain, remainder taken from reference TRBV2 and TRBJ2-3, is EPEVTQTPSHQVTQMGQEVILRCVPISNHLYFYWYRQILGQKVEFLVSFYNNEISEKSEIFDDQFSVERPDGSNFTLKIRSTKLEDSAMYFCAWGTETQYFGPGTRLTVL.

The chain carries TRBV5-8 and TRBJ2-5, with 8 nucleotides matching TRBD2. The CDR3 covers 17 residues. Trimming at V came to 4 bases and at J to 1 base, leaving 12 bases not matched to a gene. The V gene's germline CDR1 is SGHTS and CDR2 YDEGEE. CDR3 DNA sequence: TGTGCCAGCAGCCGTTTCGGGGTGCGGGGGGTCCAAGAGACCCAGTACTTC. Amino acid sequence: CASSRFGVRGVQETQYF. Full variable domain (remainder filled in from reference TRBV5-8 and TRBJ2-5): EAGVTQSPTHLIKTRGQQATLRCSPISGHTSVYWYQQALGLGLQFLLWYDEGEERNRGNFPPRFSGRQFPNYSSELNVNALELEDSALYLCASSRFGVRGVQETQYFGPGTRLLVL.

The CDR3 sequence is CASSDDYNTEAFF. The DNA of the CDR3 is TGTGCCAGCAGCGACGACTATAACACTGAAGCTTTCTTT. The chain combines TRBV2 with TRBJ1-1; D is unresolved. Trimming took 6 bases from V and 2 from J, leaving 10 bases between them. The CDR3 contains 13 residues. The germline V gene has CDR1 SNHLY and CDR2 FYNNEI.

As to this clone: This specimen includes other DNA sequences encoding the same CDR3. This CDR3 is CASSLDRGNTEAFF. The CDR3 DNA follows: TGTGCCAGCAGCCTTGACAGGGGGAACACTGAAGCTTTCTTT. V usage is TRBV6-6 and J usage is TRBJ1-1, with 8 bases fitting TRBD1. Germline V lookup: CDR1 MNHNY, CDR2 SVGAGI (reference sequence). Trimming took 6 bases from V and 1 from J; bases not matched to a gene: 4. This CDR3 contains 14 residues.

V gene TRBV7-2 combines with J gene TRBJ2-5; D is uncertain. CDR1 and CDR2 (germline): SGHTA, FQGNSA. The CDR3 covers 16 residues. Trimming stripped 5 bases from V and 2 bases from J, with 18 bases between. The CDR3 region has the DNA TGTGCCAGCAGCCAGAGTGGGCTATTGGGACAAGAGACCCAGTACTTC. Protein sequence: CASSQSGLLGQETQYF.

The rearrangement joins TRBV19 to TRBJ2-7; 7 bases match TRBD1. The CDR3 contains 14 residues. The germline V gene encodes CDR1 LNHDA and CDR2 SQIVND (reference sequence). The junction had 7 bases not matched to a gene; V was cut back by 3 bases and J by 5 bases. CDR3 sequence reads: CASSISGGTNEQYF. In DNA form, the CDR3 reads TGTGCCAGTAGTATCTCAGGGGGTACTAACGAGCAGTACTTC.

This clone was observed a single time. V usage is TRBV5-1 and J usage is TRBJ1-2, with D hard to call. The CDR3 totals 12 residues. V gave up 3 bases and J gave up 8 bases, with 11 bases separating them. CDR1 is SGHRS, CDR2 YFSETQ, per germline. CDR3 region: CASSSLDGGYTF. The CDR3 DNA follows: TGCGCCAGCAGCTCCCTGGATGGAGGCTACACCTTC.

The chain carries TRBV11-3 and TRBJ2-7; TRBD1 might be the D (6 bases). The germline gives CDR1 SGHNT, CDR2 YENEEA. The CDR3 contains 16 residues. V gave up 3 bases and J gave up 4 bases, with 19 bases separating them. CDR3 loop: CASSLYDAKGVYEQYF. The CDR3 coding sequence is TGTGCCAGCAGCTTGTACGACGCCAAGGGGGTATACGAGCAGTACTTC.

As DNA, the CDR3 is TGCGCCAGCAGCTTGGAGATCGGCCCGAATAATTCACCCCTCCACTTT. This gives the protein CASSLEIGPNNSPLHF. The chain employs TRBV5-1 and TRBJ1-6, with D uncertain. Germline CDR1 and CDR2: SGHRS and YFSETQ. V gave up 0 bases and J gave up 5 bases, with 12 bases separating them. The CDR3 spans 16 residues.

The chain is built from TRBV2 and TRBJ1-6, with TRBD1 matching 7 bases. After removal of 6 bases from V and 3 bases from J, the junction contained 8 bases not matched to a gene. Germline V gene lookup returns CDR1 SNHLY and CDR2 FYNNEI. CDR3 size: 16 residues. The CDR3 is CASRDRRPVYNSPLHF. The CDR3 DNA reads as TGTGCCAGCAGGGACAGGAGACCCGTCTATAATTCACCCCTCCACTTT.

The rearrangement joins TRBV11-2 to TRBJ2-7; TRBD2 matches at 8 bases. V trimming: 4 bases; J trimming: 2 bases; junction bases outside the gene matches: 4. CDR1 is SGHAT, CDR2 FQNNGV, per germline. This CDR3 is built from 14 residues. CDR3 amino acids: CASSWTGGAYEQYF. The CDR3 bases are TGTGCCAGCAGCTGGACGGGGGGGGCCTACGAGCAGTACTTC.

This clone was seen a few times. This sequence joins TRBV5-1 and TRBJ2-7, with 8 bases lining up with TRBD2. The V gene end was trimmed by 4 bases and the J gene end by 0 bases; junction bases not matched to a gene: 12. The CDR3 covers 17 residues. Germline lookup yields CDR1 SGHRS and CDR2 YFSETQ. The CDR3 region is CASSREGASSSSYEQYF. The CDR3 DNA is TGCGCCAGCAGCCGGGAGGGAGCCTCCTCCTCCTCCTACGAGCAGTACTTC.

In nucleotides, the CDR3 is TGTGCCAGCAGTTCGATATTCCCCCAGCCAGAAGCGGCAGGACGCCCCGGGGAGCTGTTTTTT. This codes for CASSSIFPQPEAAGRPGELFF. The V gene is TRBV28, the J gene TRBJ2-2; D perhaps matches TRBD2 (5 bases). The V end was cut by 4 bases, the J end by 6 bases, with 33 bases between. The CDR3 has 21 residues. Germline V lookup: CDR1 MDHEN, CDR2 SYDVKM.

V gene TRBV2 combines with J gene TRBJ2-7; D is ambiguous. CDR3 size: 14 residues. Between the trimmed V and J ends, which lost 5 bases and 0 bases, there was a span of 11 bases. Germline V gene data show CDR1 as SNHLY and CDR2 as FYNNEI. The CDR3, as DNA: TGTGCCAGCAGTTTCTCAAGGGTCTCCTACGAGCAGTACTTC. It is translated as CASSFSRVSYEQYF.

Notes on this clone: Other DNA sequences in this specimen translate into the identical CDR3. The chain combines TRBV19 with TRBJ1-1; D uncertain. Trimming removed 3 bases from V and 0 bases from J, with 5 bases in between. Germline V gives CDR1 LNHDA, CDR2 SQIVND (reference sequence). The CDR3 has 13 residues. The CDR3 sequence is CASSIGVNTEAFF. In DNA, the CDR3 is TGTGCCAGTAGTATCGGTGTGAACACTGAAGCTTTCTTT.

This chain connects TRBV7-8 to TRBJ2-7; 10 positions match TRBD1. CDR1 SGHVS and CDR2 FQNEAQ come from the germline V gene. CDR3 size: 14 residues. V lost 5 bases, J lost 3 bases, and 4 bases stayed unmatched. The chain's CDR3 is CASSTDRGLYEQYF. The CDR3 DNA reads as TGTGCCAGCAGCACCGACAGGGGGCTCTACGAGCAGTACTTC.

This sequence joins TRBV6-1 and TRBJ1-2; D remains unclear. The V and J ends lost 0 bases and 8 bases respectively, with 13 bases between them. CDR3 length: 14 amino acids. Germline V gene lookup returns CDR1 MNHNS and CDR2 SASEGT. In DNA, the CDR3 is TGTGCCAGCAGTGAAGCGGGAGGTTCGGCGGGCTACACCTTC. It encodes CASSEAGGSAGYTF.

V is TRBV6-1 and J is TRBJ2-4; D uncertain. The CDR3 contains 15 residues. In germline, CDR1 is MNHNS, CDR2 SASEGT. The V gene lost 3 bases and the J gene lost 0 bases, with 9 bases spanning the gap. The CDR3 sequence: CASSDKSVAKNIQYF. The DNA for the CDR3 is TGTGCCAGCAGTGACAAGAGTGTAGCCAAAAACATTCAGTACTTC.

The V call is TRBV9, the J call TRBJ2-5, with D unresolved. The V and J ends lost 0 bases and 5 bases respectively, with 11 bases between them. Germline V gene sequence: CDR1 SGDLS, CDR2 YYNGEE. The CDR3 loop spans 14 amino acids. CDR3 coding DNA: TGTGCCAGCAGCGTAGACACTGGTGCTGAGACCCAGTACTTC. Translated: CASSVDTGAETQYF.

This chain connects TRBV2 to TRBJ2-7; TRBD2 might be the D (6 bases). This CDR3 is built from 14 residues. Deletions cut 8 bases from V and 1 base from J, with 15 bases between. CDR1 and CDR2 (germline): SNHLY, FYNNEI. The CDR3 DNA follows: TGTGCCAGCCGGCGGGGCGGGGAGTCCTACGAGCAGTACTTC. Its translation is CASRRGGESYEQYF.

This chain uses TRBV5-4 with TRBJ1-2; D is perhaps TRBD1 (6 bases). The CDR3 loop spans 14 amino acids. Trimming took off 2 bases at V and 7 bases at J, with 15 bases between the two ends. The germline CDR1 and CDR2 sequences are SGHNT and YYREEE (reference sequence). This chain's CDR3 is CASSFPGAPSGYTF. Written as DNA, the CDR3 is TGTGCCAGCAGCTTCCCAGGGGCTCCCTCTGGCTACACCTTC.

The V call is TRBV6-1, the J call TRBJ2-4; D possibly matches TRBD1 or TRBD2 (6 bases each). Between the trimmed V and J ends, which lost 4 bases and 9 bases, there was a span of 16 bases. Germline V gives CDR1 MNHNS, CDR2 SASEGT. CDR3 length: 14 residues. The CDR3 loop is CASSGRLGTTIQYF. The CDR3 DNA reads TGTGCCAGCAGTGGGAGACTAGGGACAACCATTCAGTACTTC.

The chain links TRBV5-4 to TRBJ1-6; no definite D call. V shed 0 bases and J shed 2 bases, with 9 bases lying between them. The CDR3 contains 16 residues. Germline-derived CDR1 and CDR2 are SGHNT and YYREEE (reference sequence). The CDR3 is CASSLGRETYNSPLHF. The CDR3 DNA is TGTGCCAGCAGCTTGGGTAGGGAAACCTATAATTCACCCCTCCACTTT. The entire variable domain, with the rest obtained from reference TRBV5-4 and TRBJ1-6, is as follows: ETGVTQSPTHLIKTRGQQVTLRCSSQSGHNTVSWYQQALGQGPQFIFQYYREEENGRGNFPPRFSGLQFPNYSSELNVNALELDDSALYLCASSLGRETYNSPLHFGNGTRLTVT.

CDR3 in DNA: TGTGCCAGCAGTGACGAGGGGCAGGGAAACACCATATATTTT. Translating gives CASSDEGQGNTIYF. V gene TRBV6-4 combines with J gene TRBJ1-3, with D maybe TRBD1 (5 bases). Germline CDR1 and CDR2: MRHNA and SNTAGT. V was pared by 2 bases and J by 4 bases, with 9 bases between. This CDR3 spans 14 amino acids.

The V and J genes are TRBV29-1 and TRBJ1-1; a possible D gene is TRBD1 (5 bases). The germline V and J ends were trimmed by 3 bases and 12 bases, with 23 bases remaining between them. Germline V gives CDR1 SQVTM, CDR2 ANQGSEA. The CDR3 extends over 14 amino acids. The CDR3 nucleotides are TGCAGCGTTGAGGGGGTAAAAAACTCCCGGGGGACTTTCTTT. Translation: CSVEGVKNSRGTFF.

The genes are TRBV18 and TRBJ1-1; no reliable D call. The CDR3 is 15 residues long. The germline V gene has CDR1 KGHSH and CDR2 LQKENI. V gave up 0 bases and J gave up 1 base, with 9 bases separating them. CDR3 region: CASSPPWGSNTEAFF. In DNA, the CDR3 is TGTGCCAGCTCACCACCCTGGGGATCGAACACTGAAGCTTTCTTT.